The 27 T cell receptor beta chains below all came from one sample that was sequenced in a study of T cell repertoires in cytomegalovirus infection. TCRdb passed the reads through MiXCR, listing each CDR3 protein once. The table includes approximately 100,000 distinct CDR3 sequences, 29% detected once. These receptors have no known antigen. This specimen consisted of CD8+ T cells from cultured PBMCs, obtained from culture after CMV antigen stimulation. The receptors here all came from a human donor in good health (CMV status not recorded). Some clones in this sample may be carry-over from other donors' samples.

In its sample, this clonotype was seen many times. CDR3 sequence reads: CASSSRQGASYEQYF. The CDR3 DNA reads TGTGCCAGCAGTTCCAGACAGGGGGCTTCGTACGAGCAGTACTTC. The genes are TRBV7-6 and TRBJ2-7, with 10 bases that match TRBD1. Germline V gene sequence: CDR1 SGHVS, CDR2 FNYEAQ. The CDR3 length is 15 residues. Trimming at V came to 6 bases and at J to 4 bases, leaving 9 bases not matched to a gene.

This clonotype was observed a few times. This chain connects TRBV7-9 to TRBJ2-7; D might be TRBD1 (5 bases). The length of the CDR3 is 13 residues. Germline-derived CDR1 and CDR2 are SEHNR and FQNEAQ (reference sequence). The germline V and J ends were trimmed by 5 bases and 4 bases, with 12 bases remaining between them. In DNA form, the CDR3 reads TGTGCCAGCAGCACTCCTCAGGGTTACGAGCAGTACTTC. The encoded protein is CASSTPQGYEQYF.

The J gene is TRBJ2-3, the V gene TRBV6-6; 9 positions agree with TRBD2. Germline values: CDR1 MNHNY, CDR2 SVGAGI (reference sequence). CDR3 length: 15 amino acids. J gave up 0 bases and V 6 bases, and 4 bases lay outside the gene matches. In DNA, the CDR3 is TGTGCCAGCAGCTCCCTAGCGGGGAGCACAGATACGCAGTATTTT. Translating it yields CASSSLAGSTDTQYF.

This clonotype was found a few times. The chain uses TRBV20-1 and TRBJ2-7, with D possibly matching TRBD2 (6 bases). This CDR3 spans 15 amino acids. CDR1 and CDR2 (germline): DFQATT, SNEGSKA (reference sequence). V lost 5 bases, J lost 6 bases, and 23 bases lay in between. The DNA for the CDR3 is TGCAGTGCTGAAGCGGTCGGGACTGCGAACCTCGAGCAGTACTTC. Translated, it gives CSAEAVGTANLEQYF.

The V call is TRBV7-4, the J call TRBJ2-1; unclear D gene. CDR3 size: 14 residues. Germline CDR1 is SGHVT and CDR2 is SQSDAQ. The V gene lost 6 bases and the J gene lost 4 bases, with 13 bases spanning the gap. The CDR3 DNA follows: TGTGCCAGCAGGATTTCCGGGTTTTACAATGAGCAGTTCTTC. Translating gives CASRISGFYNEQFF.

This clonotype was observed a few times. The chain has TRBV4-1 and TRBJ2-3; no clear D gene. The V end lost 4 bases, the J end lost 2 bases, and 7 bases lay between the germline ends. Germline CDR1 and CDR2: MGHRA and YSYEKL. CDR3 length equals 13 residues. The CDR3, as DNA: TGCGCCAGCAGCCGCGAACCCACAGATACGCAGTATTTT. Its translation is CASSREPTDTQYF.

This clonotype was observed a single time. The genes are TRBV15 and TRBJ1-1, with D unresolved. The CDR3 extends over 15 amino acids. Trimming removed 0 bases from V and 1 base from J, with 9 bases in between. Germline V gene data show CDR1 as LNHNV and CDR2 as YYDKDF (reference sequence). This chain's CDR3 is CATSRDRARNTEAFF. The CDR3 region has the DNA TGTGCCACCAGCAGAGATAGGGCACGGAACACTGAAGCTTTCTTT.

The chain employs TRBV16 and TRBJ2-7; D possibly corresponds to TRBD2 (6 bases). The germline V gene encodes CDR1 KGHSY and CDR2 FQNENV. The CDR3 is 15 residues long. Trimming took 0 bases from V and 3 from J, leaving 12 bases between them. In DNA form, the CDR3 reads TGTGCCAGCAGCCAATCGGCGGGACGGAACTACGAGCAGTACTTC. It is translated as CASSQSAGRNYEQYF.

The V call is TRBV20-1, the J call TRBJ1-5; D remains unclear. This CDR3 has 11 residues. Germline loops: CDR1 DFQATT, CDR2 SNEGSKA (reference sequence). CDR3 residues: CFLEGNQPQHF. The CDR3 bases are TGCTTCCTGGAAGGCAATCAGCCCCAGCATTTT.

This clonotype was seen more than once but under ten times. This sequence joins TRBV12-3 or TRBV12-4 and TRBJ2-3; 11 nucleotides line up with TRBD2. The CDR3 is 16 amino acids. J was trimmed by 3 bases and V by 6 bases; bases with no gene match: 8. The CDR3 here is CASSSLAGGPTDTQYF. The CDR3 region has the DNA TGTGCCAGCAGCTCGTTAGCGGGGGGGCCTACAGATACGCAGTATTTT.

This clonotype was seen only a few times. The V gene is TRBV20-1, the J gene TRBJ1-6, with a possible D match to TRBD1 (5 bases). The germline gives CDR1 DFQATT, CDR2 SNEGSKA (reference sequence). This CDR3 is 17 amino acids long. Trimming shortened V by 5 bases and J by 0 bases, and 17 bases separated the two germline ends. The CDR3 loop reads CSARLRDASSYNSPLHF. CDR3 nucleotides: TGCAGTGCTCGCCTAAGGGACGCGAGCTCCTATAATTCACCCCTCCACTTT.

This clonotype came up many times. The chain combines TRBV12-3 or TRBV12-4 with TRBJ2-7, with 7 positions matching TRBD1. The trim removed 4 bases at V and 2 bases at J, leaving 2 bases unmatched. The CDR3 totals 13 residues. CDR3 loop: CASSWGQTYEQYF. CDR3 coding DNA: TGTGCCAGCAGTTGGGGACAGACCTACGAGCAGTACTTC.

This clonotype appeared a few times. The chain has TRBV9 and TRBJ1-3; 8 bases are shared with TRBD1. CDR1 SGDLS and CDR2 YYNGEE come from the germline V gene. This CDR3 is 15 amino acids long. The J segment lost 8 bases and the V segment lost 2 bases, leaving 9 bases of the junction unmatched. DNA for the CDR3: TGTGCCAGCAGCGTCACAGGGGGAATGACGGACACCATATATTTT. As protein: CASSVTGGMTDTIYF.

This chain joins TRBV11-2 and TRBJ2-7; D ambiguous. Trimming left V 5 bases short and J 10 bases short, with 12 bases between. This CDR3 spans 11 amino acids. CDR1 SGHAT and CDR2 FQNNGV come from the germline V gene. This CDR3 is CASSEAGIQYF. The DNA of the CDR3 is TGTGCCAGCAGCGAGGCTGGGATTCAGTACTTC.

The rearrangement links TRBV12-3 or TRBV12-4 to TRBJ2-3, with 8 nucleotides matching TRBD2. Trimming cost V 3 bases and J 2 bases; bases outside gene matches: 1. The CDR3 is 14 residues long. CDR3: CASSFSGTTDTQYF. The CDR3 nucleotides are TGTGCCAGCAGTTTTAGCGGGACCACAGATACGCAGTATTTT.

The chain is built from TRBV30 and TRBJ1-1, with D unresolved. CDR3 size: 11 residues. Trimming removed 2 bases at V and 6 bases at J, with 7 bases between. Per germline, CDR1 GTSNPN and CDR2 SVGIG (reference sequence). CDR3 nucleotide sequence: TGTGCCTGGAGTCTCTGGCCTGAAGCTTTCTTT. Translation gives CAWSLWPEAFF.

In this sample, this clonotype turned up many times. This sequence joins TRBV7-2 and TRBJ2-7; 8 nucleotides align to TRBD2. CDR1 and CDR2 from the germline V gene are SGHTA and FQGNSA. The V and J ends lost 3 bases and 6 bases, in that order; junction bases with no gene match: 10. The CDR3 totals 15 residues. The CDR3 here is CASSLVAGGASEQYF. The CDR3 DNA is TGTGCCAGCAGCTTGGTGGCGGGGGGAGCCTCCGAGCAGTACTTC.

CDR3 sequence (DNA): TGTGCCAGCAGTTACGGGACCAACGAGCAGTACTTC. It is translated as CASSYGTNEQYF. The chain employs TRBV6-6 and TRBJ2-7; TRBD1 or TRBD2 may be the D gene (5 bases each). V shed 2 bases and J shed 5 bases, with 7 bases lying between them. Per the germline V gene, CDR1 is MNHNY and CDR2 is SVGAGI (reference sequence). The CDR3 has 12 residues.

The gene calls are TRBV24-1 and TRBJ2-3; D is unresolved. Looked up from germline, CDR1 is KGHDR and CDR2 is SFDVKD. This CDR3 has 12 residues. V lost 2 bases to trimming and J lost 3 bases, with 2 bases between them. The CDR3 here is CATSDWTDTQYF. As DNA, the CDR3 is TGTGCCACCAGTGATTGGACAGATACGCAGTATTTT.

V gene TRBV15 combines with J gene TRBJ2-5, with TRBD1 as a possible D gene (6 bases). The V end lost 4 bases, the J end lost 0 bases, and 15 bases lay between the germline ends. CDR3 length: 16 amino acids. CDR1 is LNHNV, CDR2 YYDKDF, per germline (reference sequence). The CDR3 region has the DNA TGTGCCACCAGCACCGGGACAACCGTTTACCAAGAGACCCAGTACTTC. Translating gives CATSTGTTVYQETQYF.

The sample holds one count of this clonotype. This may be a read error, as it is one base from a much larger clone. The genes are TRBV4-1 and TRBJ1-2; 7 nucleotides align to TRBD1. The CDR3 consists of 15 residues. Losses at the gene ends were 0 bases for V and 7 bases for J; bases not matched to a gene: 8. Germline V lookup: CDR1 MGHRA, CDR2 YSYEKL. Written as DNA, the CDR3 is TGCGCCAGCAGCCAAGAAGTGACAGGGTATACTGGCTACACCTTC. As protein: CASSQEVTGYTGYTF.

J is TRBJ1-2 and V is TRBV29-1, with TRBD1 matching over 7 bases. The ends lost 6 bases at V and 6 bases at J; junction bases unmatched: 10. This CDR3 is built from 13 residues. CDR1 and CDR2 (germline): SQVTM, ANQGSEA. Here the CDR3 reads CSVDTGDVDGYTF. Here the CDR3 DNA reads TGCAGCGTAGACACAGGGGACGTGGATGGCTACACCTTC.

The rearrangement links TRBV20-1 to TRBJ1-4; no definite D call. The CDR3 consists of 14 residues. The germline gives CDR1 DFQATT, CDR2 SNEGSKA (reference sequence). The V gene lost 0 bases and the J gene lost 0 bases, with 5 bases spanning the gap. The CDR3 nucleotides read TGCAGTGCTAGAGAAGATGCAACTAATGAAAAACTGTTTTTT. The encoded protein is CSAREDATNEKLFF.

This clonotype was counted many times. The chain uses TRBV27 and TRBJ1-1; 7 nucleotides agree with TRBD1. V lost 5 bases, J lost 2 bases, and 2 bases stayed unmatched. Germline CDR1 MNHEY, CDR2 SMNVEV (reference sequence). The CDR3 is 13 residues long. The CDR3 sequence: CASSKGGNTEAFF. The DNA for the CDR3 is TGTGCCAGCAGTAAAGGGGGCAACACTGAAGCTTTCTTT.

This clonotype came up many times. The rearrangement links TRBV12-3 or TRBV12-4 to TRBJ1-5; 11 positions agree with TRBD1. The CDR3 totals 15 residues. V dropped 3 bases and J dropped 7; count of bases not matched to a gene: 5. Here the CDR3 DNA reads TGTGCCAGCAGTTTGGACAGGGGGCTGTGGCAGCCCCAGCATTTT. Translation gives CASSLDRGLWQPQHF.

V usage is TRBV2 and J usage is TRBJ1-1; 9 nucleotides align to TRBD1. Trimming at V came to 10 bases and at J to 5 bases, leaving 23 bases not matched to a gene. CDR1 is SNHLY, CDR2 FYNNEI, per germline. The CDR3 sequence is 18 residues long. This chain's CDR3 is CANVGGQGESQSWTEAFF. CDR3 in DNA: TGTGCCAACGTGGGGGGACAGGGCGAGTCTCAGTCTTGGACTGAAGCTTTCTTT.

The V and J genes are TRBV20-1 and TRBJ2-3, with a weak D call TRBD1 (6 bases). The CDR3 loop spans 17 amino acids. V was clipped by 1 base and J by 2 bases, with 19 bases between them. CDR1 is DFQATT and CDR2 is SNEGSKA in the germline V gene (reference sequence). The CDR3 bases are TGCAGTGCTAGAGCCAACCTTGGACAGTACTCCACAGATACGCAGTATTTT. Its protein product is CSARANLGQYSTDTQYF.